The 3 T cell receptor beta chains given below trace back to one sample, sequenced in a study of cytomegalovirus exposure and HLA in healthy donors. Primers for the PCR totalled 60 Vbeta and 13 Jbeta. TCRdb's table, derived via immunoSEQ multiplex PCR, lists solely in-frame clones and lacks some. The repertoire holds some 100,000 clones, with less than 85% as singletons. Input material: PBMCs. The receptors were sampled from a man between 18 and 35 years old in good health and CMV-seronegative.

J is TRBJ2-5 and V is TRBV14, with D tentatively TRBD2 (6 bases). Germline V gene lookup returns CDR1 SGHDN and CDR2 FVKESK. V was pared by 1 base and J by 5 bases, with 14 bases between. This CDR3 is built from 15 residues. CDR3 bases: TGTGCCAGCAGCCAAGTTAAGGTTGGGGGGGAGACCCAGTACTTC. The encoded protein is CASSQVKVGGETQYF.

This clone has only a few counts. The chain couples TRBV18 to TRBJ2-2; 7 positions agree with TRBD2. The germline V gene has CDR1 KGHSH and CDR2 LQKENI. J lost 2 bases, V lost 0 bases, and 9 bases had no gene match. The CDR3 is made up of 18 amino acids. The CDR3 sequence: CASSPPGLVIVNTGELFF. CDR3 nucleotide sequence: TGTGCCAGCTCACCACCCGGACTAGTAATCGTTAACACCGGGGAGCTGTTTTTT.

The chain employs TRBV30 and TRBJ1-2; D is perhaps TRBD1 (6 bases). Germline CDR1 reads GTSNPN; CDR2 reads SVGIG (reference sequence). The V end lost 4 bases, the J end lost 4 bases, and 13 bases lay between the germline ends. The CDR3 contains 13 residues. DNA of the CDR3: TGTGCCTGGATTCCGGGACAAGTCTATGGCTACACCTTC. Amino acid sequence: CAWIPGQVYGYTF. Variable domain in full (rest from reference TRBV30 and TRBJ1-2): SQTIHQWPATLVQPVGSPLSLECTVEGTSNPNLYWYRQAAGRGLQLLFYSVGIGQISSEVPQNLSASRPQDRQFILSSKKLLLSDSGFYLCAWIPGQVYGYTFGSGTRLTVV.